This paragraph covers one T cell receptor (beta chain) sequence. This clonotype was picked up a small number of times. No antigen is known for it. Nothing much larger sits one base from this clone, and base qualities are not available. The library was built by means of multiplex PCR. The data were produced on an Illumina HiSeq 4000. iRepertoire HTBI primers and Arm-PCR amplification of CDR3 regions were used to construct TCR beta libraries. Gel purification was performed on PCR products prior to sequencing. Under the source paper's analysis protocol: A total of fewer than 80 TRBV and some 15 TRBJ segments were identified across samples and were used for gene usage analysis of CDR3 amino acid clonotypes. Filtered high-quality paired reads were merged into contigs using COPE and FqMerger. BLAST was used to align contigs to IMGT TRBV, TRBD and TRBJ reference genes, and CDR3 was defined according to IMGT. Any clonotype with a frequency above 0.1% was classified as a highly expanded clone. Shannon entropy served as the measure of repertoire diversity, while the Gini coefficient captured V-J evenness. Public clonotypes were defined as clonotypes shared by more than one individual. Starting from the raw public reads, TCRdb applied fastp trimming at Q25, assembled clones with MiXCR and retained in-frame beta chains. Rows are unified per CDR3 protein, each entry keeping the most common DNA and genes. The V and J calls and clone size are TCRdb's, not the authors'. The sample has roughly 440,000 distinct CDR3 sequences on record, around 15% of them singletons. 20% to 25% of the sample is in the top ten clones.

The time point label for this specimen denotes: newly diagnosed GD, antithyroid drugs for less than 3 months. RNA was extracted from PBMCs in TRIzol for both TCR sequencing and RNA sequencing. The diagnosis of Graves' disease followed American Thyroid Association guidelines. The patients came from an endocrinology department in Xi'an, China. Each patient gave around 9.2 milliliters of peripheral blood, collected in an EDTA anticoagulant tube. Ficoll Paque Plus density gradient separation was used to isolate PBMCs, and no further T cell sorting was done. RNA quality was checked with an Agilent 2100 Bioanalyzer and agarose gel, and concentration with a NanoDrop 2000. This entry is derived from a study of regulatory T cells in long-lasting Graves disease (dated by TCRdb to the early 2020s). For the study in its entirety: Patients with newly diagnosed Graves' disease had been on antithyroid drugs for under 3 months. This study used TCR sequencing and RNA sequencing of peripheral blood to compare persistent Graves' disease patients against newly diagnosed Graves' disease patients. The study was conducted in China and was registered as a clinical trial. A total of 35 or so samples were covered by TCR sequencing, comprising approximately 13 persistent and 20 or so newly diagnosed Graves' disease patients. Results the study describes overall, beyond this receptor: Only the TCR beta chain was sequenced and analyzed. Peripheral blood alone was examined, since thyroid tissue, which constituted the primary lesion, could not be accessed. Preferential use of TRBV28, TRBJ1-2 and TRBJ2-5 was observed in persistent disease, whereas TRBV20-1 and TRBJ2-1 were favored in newly diagnosed disease. The authors acknowledged the small sample size as a limitation that may reduce accuracy. Compared with newly diagnosed patients, patients with persistent Graves' disease had lower TCR Shannon entropy and fewer highly expanded clones, which suggests clonal expansion. A larger number of public clonotypes was shared among persistent patients (approximately 3,000) than among newly diagnosed patients (about 990).

The V and J ends are trimmed by 5 bases and 2 bases, leaving 10 bases between them. CDR1 and CDR2 are drawn from the germline V gene: ENHRY, SYGVKD. The CDR3 holds 13 amino acids from the cysteine to the phenylalanine. Only the CDR3 part of the read is kept: 39 bases, read in frame from the first base. This sample was shared with a second study, whose subject was T cells in Graves' hyperthyroidism and ophthalmopathy. The second study's paper adds: A patient counted as having stable Graves' hyperthyroidism if no progression to ophthalmopathy occurred over 18 months of follow-up. Hyperthyroidism patients were newly diagnosed, with disease duration under 2 months, and aged 18 to 65 years. Exclusion was applied to patients with uncontrolled infections, other autoimmune diseases, pregnancy or lactation. Clinical symptoms, serum thyroxine and TRAb, thyroid ultrasound, and orbital computed tomography formed the basis for the diagnoses. The first round of RT-PCR for the TCR CDR3 was performed with the HTBI primer set and the Qiagen OneStep RT-PCR kit. Most expanded thyroid clonotypes (frequency above 0.001) were also found in blood, which suggests that blood repertoires may mirror thyroid immune responses. A 13 V-J signature model separated ophthalmopathy from stable hyperthyroidism, with 87.88% sensitivity and about 81% specificity in cross-validation and 80%/75% in testing. In validation, the model predicted progression to ophthalmopathy a median of roughly 6.5 months before onset, with over 60% sensitivity and 72.22% specificity. To identify distinguishing TCR V-J signatures, a discovery cohort of around 98 patients was used, comprising under 45 with Graves' ophthalmopathy and some 57 with stable Graves' hyperthyroidism. Prospective prediction of ophthalmopathy was tested in an independent validation cohort consisting of fewer than 20 hyperthyroidism patients and some 17 patients who later progressed to ophthalmopathy. The 100 discovery patients were randomly split 7:3 into training and test sets. In about six Graves' hyperthyroidism patients, the study also compared T-cell repertoires from thyroid tissue with T-cell repertoires from blood. After blood sampling, hyperthyroidism patients were treated with methimazole at a starting dose of 30 mg daily, and ophthalmopathy patients were treated with high-dose intravenous methylprednisolone. Libraries were constructed in a second round of multiplex PCR, after which size selection and purification were carried out. The libraries were sequenced on an Illumina HiSeq2000 using paired-end 100 bp reads. SOAPnuke was used to process the raw data, with reads discarded if the reads contained adapters or uncalled bases, had a mean Phred below 15, or lacked an exact constant-primer or identifier match. COPE v1.2.5 was used to merge high-quality paired reads, and clonotypes were defined as unique nucleotide sequences. Clonotypes were aligned to IMGT TRBV, TRBD and TRBJ reference segments using MiTCR v1.1. The analysis was restricted to V-J combinations with a frequency above 0.0001, which together covered 98% to 99.2% of the repertoires. A TCS score was defined as the ratio of F50 (clonal expansion) to E x V (chaos), with BLOSUM62-based TCRdist applied between CDR3 peptides within each V-J. Welch's t-statistics and random forest reduced fewer than 550 V-J features to about 12, which were used in a naive Bayes classifier (R e1071). Sample size was not statistically predetermined, and investigators were not blinded to group allocation. The paper reports TCR Vbeta CDR3 sequencing of more than 120 peripheral blood samples: under 45 ophthalmopathy, fewer than 85 hyperthyroidism and approximately 17 progressor patients.

Rearrangement joined TRBV10-3 to TRBJ2-7; the D gene is perhaps TRBD1 or TRBD2, as each covers 5 bases. The clonotype was recovered from a woman between 18 and 29 years old with Graves disease. Donor details come from another sample of the same person, matched by shared clones. Here the sequenced sample was peripheral blood mononuclear cells (PBMCs), taken at new diagnosis, from a patient treated with antithyroid drugs. This receptor carries the CDR3 CAISRDPAYEQYF. The nucleotide sequence reads TGTGCCATCAGTCGGGACCCCGCCTACGAGCAGTACTTC.